This T cell receptor (beta chain) emerged from a study of blood T cell repertoires in COVID-19. Study in general: Whether acute or convalescent, the COVID-19 samples came from the United States, Italy and Spain. Nucleic acid was either cDNA or gDNA, and it came from T cells, B-cell-depleted T cells, or PBMCs.

Deletions cut 0 bases from V and 4 bases from J, with 16 bases between. CDR3 size: 16 residues. Germline lookup yields CDR1 SGHRS and CDR2 YFSETQ. Under the authors' procedure: Researchers report that nucleated cell counts were estimated from reference gene primer amplification. Produced via immunoSEQ multiplex PCR; TCRdb's table is partial and in-frame only. V, J and clone size are taken as reported in that table, and D and trimming were inferred from the DNA itself. The profile shows under 110,000 clones, 85% to 95% of them singletons. The rearrangement links TRBV5-1 to TRBJ1-1; a weak D match, TRBD1 (5 bases). The sample was peripheral blood. The TCR sequence derives from a man aged 50 or older with active COVID-19. The CDR3 DNA sequence: TGCGCCAGCAGCTTGGTGCAGGGTACGGTTACCACTGAAGCTTTCTTT. It is translated as CASSLVQGTVTTEAFF.